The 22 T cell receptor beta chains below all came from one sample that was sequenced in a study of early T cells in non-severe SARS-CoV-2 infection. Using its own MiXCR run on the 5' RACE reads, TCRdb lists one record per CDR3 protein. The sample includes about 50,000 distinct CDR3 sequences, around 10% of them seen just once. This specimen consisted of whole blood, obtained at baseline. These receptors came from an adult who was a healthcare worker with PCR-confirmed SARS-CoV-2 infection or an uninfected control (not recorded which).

The CDR3 loop is CASTPVFFHEQYF. The CDR3 DNA is TGTGCCAGCACCCCGGTTTTCTTTCACGAGCAGTACTTC. The gene calls are TRBV28 and TRBJ2-7; D not certain. This CDR3 has 13 amino acids. V shed 7 bases and J shed 5 bases, with 15 bases lying between them. The germline CDR1 and CDR2 sequences are MDHEN and SYDVKM.

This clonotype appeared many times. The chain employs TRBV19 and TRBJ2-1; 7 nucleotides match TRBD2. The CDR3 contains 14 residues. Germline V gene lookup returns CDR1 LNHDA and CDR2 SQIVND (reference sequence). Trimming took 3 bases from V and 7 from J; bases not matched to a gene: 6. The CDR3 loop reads CASSMALGGNEQFF. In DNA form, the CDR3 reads TGTGCCAGTAGTATGGCGTTGGGGGGGAATGAGCAGTTCTTC. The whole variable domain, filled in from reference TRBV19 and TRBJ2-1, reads DGGITQSPKYLFRKEGQNVTLSCEQNLNHDAMYWYRQDPGQGLRLIYYSQIVNDFQKGDIAEGYSVSREKKESFPLTVTSAQKNPTAFYLCASSMALGGNEQFFGPGTRLTVL.

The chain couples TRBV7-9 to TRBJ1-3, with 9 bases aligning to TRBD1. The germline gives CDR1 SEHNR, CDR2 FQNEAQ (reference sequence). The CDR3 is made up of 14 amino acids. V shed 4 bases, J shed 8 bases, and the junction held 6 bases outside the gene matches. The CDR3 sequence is CASSSQGARDTIYF. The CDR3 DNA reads TGTGCCAGCAGCTCACAGGGGGCGAGAGACACCATATATTTT.

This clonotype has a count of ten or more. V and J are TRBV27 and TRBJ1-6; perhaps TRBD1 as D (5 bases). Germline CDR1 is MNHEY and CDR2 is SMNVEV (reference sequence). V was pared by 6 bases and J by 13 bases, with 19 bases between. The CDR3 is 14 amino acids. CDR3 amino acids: CASSTGTGFRPLHF. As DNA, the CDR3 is TGTGCCAGCAGCACCGGGACGGGGTTTAGGCCCCTCCACTTT.

The CDR3 nucleotides are TGCAGTGCTAGGGGCCTAAGCTCCTACAATGAGCAGTTCTTC. Translated, it gives CSARGLSSYNEQFF. The V gene is TRBV20-1, the J gene TRBJ2-1; D not resolved. This CDR3 is built from 14 residues. V lost 3 bases, J lost 0 bases, and 9 bases lay in between. From germline, CDR1 is DFQATT and CDR2 SNEGSKA (reference sequence).

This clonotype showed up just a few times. CDR3 region: CASSPLNKNIQYF. The CDR3 coding sequence is TGTGCCAGCAGCCCCTTGAACAAAAACATTCAGTACTTC. This sequence joins TRBV6-2 or TRBV6-3 and TRBJ2-4; no reliable D call. Trimming shortened V by 6 bases and J by 3 bases, and 9 bases separated the two germline ends. The CDR3 contains 13 residues. Germline CDR1 reads MNHEY; CDR2 reads SVGEGT.

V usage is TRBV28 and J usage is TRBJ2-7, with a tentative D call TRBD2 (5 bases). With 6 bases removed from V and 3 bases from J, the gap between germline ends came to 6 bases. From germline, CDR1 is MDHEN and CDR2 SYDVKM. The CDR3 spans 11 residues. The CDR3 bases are TGTGCCAGCAGCGACTACTACGAGCAGTACTTC. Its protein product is CASSDYYEQYF.

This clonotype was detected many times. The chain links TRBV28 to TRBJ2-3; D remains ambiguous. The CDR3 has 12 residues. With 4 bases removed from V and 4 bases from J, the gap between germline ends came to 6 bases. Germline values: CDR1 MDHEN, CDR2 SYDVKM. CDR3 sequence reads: CASSYQADTQYF. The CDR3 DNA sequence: TGTGCCAGCAGTTATCAGGCAGATACGCAGTATTTT.

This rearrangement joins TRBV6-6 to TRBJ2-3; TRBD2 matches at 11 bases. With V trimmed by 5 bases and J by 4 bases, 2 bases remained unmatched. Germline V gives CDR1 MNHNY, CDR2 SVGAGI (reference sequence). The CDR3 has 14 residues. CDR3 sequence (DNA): TGTGCCAGCAGTCTAGCGGGAGGTGCAGATACGCAGTATTTT. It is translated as CASSLAGGADTQYF.

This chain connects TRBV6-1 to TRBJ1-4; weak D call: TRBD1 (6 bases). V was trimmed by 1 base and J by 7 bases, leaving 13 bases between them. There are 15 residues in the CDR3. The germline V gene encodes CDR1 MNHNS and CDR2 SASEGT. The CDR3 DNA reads TGTGCCAGCAGTGAAGAATTTGGGGGGGCTGAAAAACTGTTTTTT. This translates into CASSEEFGGAEKLFF.

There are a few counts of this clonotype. CDR3 bases: TGTGCCAGCAACCATGGGGGAACTGGGTCCCATGAGCAGTTCTTC. Its translation: CASNHGGTGSHEQFF. The V gene is TRBV7-2, the J gene TRBJ2-1; D tentatively reads TRBD1 or TRBD2 (5 bases each). Germline V gives CDR1 SGHTA, CDR2 FQGNSA. Trimming shortened V by 7 bases and J by 8 bases, and 21 bases separated the two germline ends. The CDR3 covers 15 residues.

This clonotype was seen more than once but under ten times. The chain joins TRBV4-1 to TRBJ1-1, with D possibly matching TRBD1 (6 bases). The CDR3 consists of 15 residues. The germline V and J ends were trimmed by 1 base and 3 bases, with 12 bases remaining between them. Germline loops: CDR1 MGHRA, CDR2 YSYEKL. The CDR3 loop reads CASSQVRGPHTEAFF. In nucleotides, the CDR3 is TGCGCCAGCAGCCAAGTACGGGGGCCGCACACTGAAGCTTTCTTT.

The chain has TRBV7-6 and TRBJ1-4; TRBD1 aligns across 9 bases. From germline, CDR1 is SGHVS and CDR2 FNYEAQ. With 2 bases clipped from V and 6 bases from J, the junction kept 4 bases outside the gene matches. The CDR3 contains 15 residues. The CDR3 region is CASSLMGQGDEKLFF. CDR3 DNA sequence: TGTGCCAGCAGCTTAATGGGACAGGGAGATGAAAAACTGTTTTTT. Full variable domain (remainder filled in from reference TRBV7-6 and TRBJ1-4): GAGVSQSPRYKVTKRGQDVALRCDPISGHVSLYWYRQALGQGPEFLTYFNYEAQQDKSGLPNDRFSAERPEGSISTLTIQRTEQRDSAMYRCASSLMGQGDEKLFFGSGTQLSVL.

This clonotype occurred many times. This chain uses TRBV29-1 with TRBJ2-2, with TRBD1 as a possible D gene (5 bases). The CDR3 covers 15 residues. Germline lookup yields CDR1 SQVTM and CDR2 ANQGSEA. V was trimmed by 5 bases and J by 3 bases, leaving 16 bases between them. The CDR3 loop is CSVWSGSPYTGELFF. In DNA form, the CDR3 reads TGCAGCGTTTGGTCAGGGTCTCCGTACACCGGGGAGCTGTTTTTT.

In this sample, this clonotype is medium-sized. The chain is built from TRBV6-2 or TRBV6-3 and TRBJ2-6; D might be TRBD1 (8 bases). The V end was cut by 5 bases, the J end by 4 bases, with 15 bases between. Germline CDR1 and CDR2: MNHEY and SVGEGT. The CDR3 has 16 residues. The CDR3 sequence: CASSTGGGSGANVLTF. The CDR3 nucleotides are TGTGCCAGCAGTACAGGGGGGGGCTCCGGGGCCAACGTCCTGACTTTC.

The CDR3 nucleotides are TGTGCCAGCAGCCGCGGGGGACAGAACCCCTACGAGCAGTACTTC. Amino acids: CASSRGGQNPYEQYF. The rearrangement joins TRBV7-2 to TRBJ2-7, with D tentatively TRBD1 or TRBD2 (7 bases each). The CDR3 runs to 15 residues. Germline lookup yields CDR1 SGHTA and CDR2 FQGNSA. V gave up 5 bases and J gave up 2 bases, with 16 bases separating them.

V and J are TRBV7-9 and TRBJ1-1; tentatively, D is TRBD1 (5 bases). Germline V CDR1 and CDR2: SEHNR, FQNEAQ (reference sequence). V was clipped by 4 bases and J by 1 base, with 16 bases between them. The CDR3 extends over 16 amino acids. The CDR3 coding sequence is TGTGCCAGCAGCTCCACTGACAGCCTACAGAACACTGAAGCTTTCTTT. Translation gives CASSSTDSLQNTEAFF.

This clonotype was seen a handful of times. The CDR3 DNA sequence: TGTGCCAGCAGTCCGGCCCGGGCGGGAGAAACAGATACGCAGTATTTT. This sequence encodes CASSPARAGETDTQYF. The chain joins TRBV28 to TRBJ2-3; 7 bases agree with TRBD2. The ends lost 5 bases at V and 3 bases at J; junction bases unmatched: 11. Per the germline V gene, CDR1 is MDHEN and CDR2 is SYDVKM. The CDR3 has 16 residues.

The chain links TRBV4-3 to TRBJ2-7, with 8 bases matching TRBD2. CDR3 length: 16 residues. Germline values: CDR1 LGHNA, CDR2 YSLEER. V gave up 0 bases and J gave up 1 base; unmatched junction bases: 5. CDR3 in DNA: TGCGCCAGCAGCCAAGATGCGGCTAGCGGGTCCTACGAGCAGTACTTC. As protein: CASSQDAASGSYEQYF.

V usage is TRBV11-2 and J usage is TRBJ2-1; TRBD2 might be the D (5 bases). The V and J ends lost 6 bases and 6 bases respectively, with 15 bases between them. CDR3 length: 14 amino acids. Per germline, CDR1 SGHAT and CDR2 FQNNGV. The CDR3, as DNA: TGTGCCAGCAGACCCGCGGGCATCGTCAATGAGCAGTTCTTC. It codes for CASRPAGIVNEQFF.

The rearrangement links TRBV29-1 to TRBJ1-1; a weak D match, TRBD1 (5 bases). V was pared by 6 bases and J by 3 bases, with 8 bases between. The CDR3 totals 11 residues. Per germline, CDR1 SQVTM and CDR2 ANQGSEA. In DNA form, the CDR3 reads TGCAGCGTCTCAGGGCACACTGAAGCTTTCTTT. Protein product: CSVSGHTEAFF.

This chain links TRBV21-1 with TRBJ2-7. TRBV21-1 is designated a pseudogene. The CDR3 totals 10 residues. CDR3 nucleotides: TGTGCCAGCACAGAGTACGAGCAGTACTTC. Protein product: CASTEYEQYF.